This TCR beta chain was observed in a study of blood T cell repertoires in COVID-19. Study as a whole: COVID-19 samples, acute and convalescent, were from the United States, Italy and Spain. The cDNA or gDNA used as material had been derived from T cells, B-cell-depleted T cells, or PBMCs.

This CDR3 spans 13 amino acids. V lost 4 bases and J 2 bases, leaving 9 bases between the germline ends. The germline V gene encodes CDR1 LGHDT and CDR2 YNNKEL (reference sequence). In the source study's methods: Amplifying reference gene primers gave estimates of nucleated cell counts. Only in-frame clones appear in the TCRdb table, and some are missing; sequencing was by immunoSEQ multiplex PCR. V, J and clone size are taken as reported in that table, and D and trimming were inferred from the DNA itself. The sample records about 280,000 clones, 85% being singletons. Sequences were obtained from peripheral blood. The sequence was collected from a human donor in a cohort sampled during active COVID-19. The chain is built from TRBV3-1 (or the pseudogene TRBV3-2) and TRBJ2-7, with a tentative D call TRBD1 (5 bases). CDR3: CASSLGDTYEQYF. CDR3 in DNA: TGTGCCAGCAGCCTAGGGGATACCTACGAGCAGTACTTC.